The source of this T cell receptor (beta chain) is a study of cytomegalovirus exposure and HLA in healthy donors. Germline-derived CDR1 and CDR2 are SGHVS and FQNEAQ. This CDR3 is 17 amino acids long. V shed 2 bases and J shed 1 base, with 14 bases lying between them. The PCR had 60 Vbeta and 13 Jbeta primers. The assay was immunoSEQ multiplex PCR, and TCRdb's table has in-frame clones only and misses some. The sample shows about 89,000 clones, around 67% of them seen only once. The gene calls are TRBV7-8 and TRBJ2-2; no definite D call. This clonotype was sampled from a male donor in good health and CMV-seronegative. Sequenced input: PBMCs. The CDR3 loop reads CASSLTVQAMNTGELFF. CDR3 DNA sequence: TGTGCCAGCAGCTTAACTGTTCAGGCTATGAACACCGGGGAGCTGTTTTTT.